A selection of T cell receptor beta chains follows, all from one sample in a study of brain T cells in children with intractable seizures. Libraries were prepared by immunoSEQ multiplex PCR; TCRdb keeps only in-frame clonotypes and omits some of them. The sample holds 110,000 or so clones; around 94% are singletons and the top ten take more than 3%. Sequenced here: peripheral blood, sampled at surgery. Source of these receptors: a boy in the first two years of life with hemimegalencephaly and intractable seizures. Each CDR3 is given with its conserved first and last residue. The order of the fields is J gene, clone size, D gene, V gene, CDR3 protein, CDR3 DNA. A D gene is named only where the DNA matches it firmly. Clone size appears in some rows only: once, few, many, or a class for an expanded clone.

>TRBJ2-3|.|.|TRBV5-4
CASSLGENTQYF
TGTGCCAGCAGCTTGGGAGAGAATACGCAGTATTTT
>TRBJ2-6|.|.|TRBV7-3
CASSLLASPGANVLTF
TGTGCCAGCAGCTTACTGGCGAGTCCAGGGGCCAACGTCCTGACTTTC
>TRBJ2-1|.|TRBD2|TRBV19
CASTSSSGRPHNEQFF
TGTGCCAGTACGTCGTCTAGCGGGAGGCCCCACAATGAGCAGTTCTTC
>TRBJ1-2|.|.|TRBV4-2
CASSQDGVGKNYGYTF
TGTGCCAGCAGCCAAGATGGGGTTGGAAAAAACTATGGCTACACCTTC
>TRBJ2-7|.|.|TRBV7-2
CASSPGGQALYEQYF
TGTGCCAGCAGCCCAGGGGGGCAGGCTCTCTACGAGCAGTACTTC
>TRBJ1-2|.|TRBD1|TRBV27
CASSLDRGANYTF
TGTGCCAGCAGCCTGGACAGGGGGGCCAACTACACCTTC
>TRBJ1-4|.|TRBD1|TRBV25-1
CASSEPRQGGEKLFF
TGTGCCAGCAGTGAACCCCGACAGGGGGGTGAAAAACTGTTTTTT
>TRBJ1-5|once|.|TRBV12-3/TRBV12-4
CASSIMRIQPQHF
TGTGCCAGCAGTATCATGAGGATTCAGCCCCAGCATTTT
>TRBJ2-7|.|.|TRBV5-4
CASSSGSAGAYEQYF
TGTGCCAGCAGCTCGGGATCAGCGGGCGCCTACGAGCAGTACTTC
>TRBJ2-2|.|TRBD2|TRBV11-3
CASSRDGRANTGELFF
TGTGCCAGCAGCCGGGACGGGAGGGCGAACACCGGGGAGCTGTTTTTT
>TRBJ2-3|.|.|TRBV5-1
CASSLGQGGKDTQYF
TGCGCCAGCAGCTTGGGGCAGGGTGGGAAAGATACGCAGTATTTT
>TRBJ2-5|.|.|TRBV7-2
CASSPWAGEETQYF
TGTGCCAGCAGCCCTTGGGCCGGGGAAGAGACCCAGTACTTC
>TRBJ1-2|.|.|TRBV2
CASKVGTGGYTF
TGTGCCAGCAAAGTGGGGACTGGTGGCTACACCTTC
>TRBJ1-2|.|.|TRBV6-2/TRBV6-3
CASSPELGVLYGYTF
TGTGCCAGCAGCCCCGAGCTAGGGGTCCTCTATGGCTACACCTTC
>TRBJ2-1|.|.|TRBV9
CASSVGGSVGSGSYNEQFF
TGTGCCAGCAGCGTAGGTGGATCGGTGGGATCGGGGTCCTACAATGAGCAGTTCTTC
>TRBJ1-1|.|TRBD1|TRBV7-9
CASSFRGSVNTEAFF
TGTGCCAGCAGCTTCAGGGGGAGTGTGAACACTGAAGCTTTCTTT
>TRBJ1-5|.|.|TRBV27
CASSLRSGYSNQPQHF
TGTGCCAGCAGTTTAAGGAGCGGTTATAGCAATCAGCCCCAGCATTTT
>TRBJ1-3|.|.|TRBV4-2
CASSPGRAQDPTPSGNTIYF
TGTGCCAGCAGCCCGGGTCGGGCCCAGGACCCAACACCCTCTGGAAACACCATATATTTT
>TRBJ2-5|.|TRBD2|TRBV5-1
CASSLALADEETQYF
TGCGCCAGCAGCCTAGCACTAGCGGACGAAGAGACCCAGTACTTC
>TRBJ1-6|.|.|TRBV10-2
CASSDGRGRSSPLHF
TGCGCCAGCAGTGATGGCAGAGGAAGATCTTCACCCCTCCACTTT
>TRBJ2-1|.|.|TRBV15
CATSRDSLGLGNEQFF
TGTGCCACCAGCAGAGATTCCCTTGGTTTGGGCAATGAGCAGTTCTTC
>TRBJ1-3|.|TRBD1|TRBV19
CASWTGPPGNTIYF
TGTGCCAGTTGGACAGGGCCGCCTGGAAACACCATATATTTT
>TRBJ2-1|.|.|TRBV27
CATAYAGNNEQFF
TGTGCCACCGCTTATGCGGGAAACAATGAGCAGTTCTTC
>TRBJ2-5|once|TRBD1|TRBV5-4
CASSWDRVQETQYF
TGTGCCAGCAGCTGGGACAGGGTCCAAGAGACCCAGTACTTC